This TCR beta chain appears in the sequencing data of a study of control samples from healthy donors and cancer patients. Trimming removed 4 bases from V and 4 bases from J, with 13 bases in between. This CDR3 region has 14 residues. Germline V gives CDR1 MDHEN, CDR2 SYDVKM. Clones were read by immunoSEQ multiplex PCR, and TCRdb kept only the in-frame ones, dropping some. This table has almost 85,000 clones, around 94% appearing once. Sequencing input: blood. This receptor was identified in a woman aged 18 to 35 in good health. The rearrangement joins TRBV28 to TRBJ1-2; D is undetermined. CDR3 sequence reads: CASSSSPHSYGYTF. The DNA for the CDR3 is TGTGCCAGCAGTTCATCTCCTCACAGCTATGGCTACACCTTC.